The source of this TCR beta chain is a study of blood T cells in healthy people across ages. This clonotype was seen a single time. A sample-barcoded 5' primer and a J-beta primer mix were used in a second PCR of about 6 to 12 cycles. TCRdb recomputed calls from the 5' RACE reads with MiXCR, one row per CDR3 protein. This table holds 760,000 or so distinct CDR3 sequences, more than 20% found once. Germline V gene lookup returns CDR1 SGHRS and CDR2 YFSETQ. The trim removed 3 bases at V and 8 bases at J, leaving 11 bases unmatched. The CDR3 loop spans 15 amino acids. This sample was also put to use in a study of T cells of mothers and their children. As that study records: Reverse transcription into cDNA received all extracted RNA, at approximately 1.6 ug per 15 ul.

This receptor was obtained from a boy aged 5 to 17 in good health. The sequencing input was blood. This sequence joins TRBV5-1 and TRBJ1-2; 9 nucleotides match TRBD1. CDR3 sequence reads: CASSSEQGAPSGYTF. The CDR3 nucleotides read TGCGCCAGCAGCTCGGAACAGGGGGCGCCTAGCGGCTACACCTTC.